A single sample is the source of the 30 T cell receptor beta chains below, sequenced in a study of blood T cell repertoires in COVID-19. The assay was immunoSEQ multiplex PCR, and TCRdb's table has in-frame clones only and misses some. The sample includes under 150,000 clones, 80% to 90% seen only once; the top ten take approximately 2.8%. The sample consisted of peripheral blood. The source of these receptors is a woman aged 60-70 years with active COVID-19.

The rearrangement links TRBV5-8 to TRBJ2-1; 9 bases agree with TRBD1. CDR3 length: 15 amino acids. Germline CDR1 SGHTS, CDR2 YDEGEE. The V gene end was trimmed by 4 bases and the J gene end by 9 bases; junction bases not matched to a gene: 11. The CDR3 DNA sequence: TGTGCCAGCAGCCCTTACAGGGGGCGCCGAATTGAGCAGTTCTTC. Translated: CASSPYRGRRIEQFF. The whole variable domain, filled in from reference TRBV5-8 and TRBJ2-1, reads EAGVTQSPTHLIKTRGQQATLRCSPISGHTSVYWYQQALGLGLQFLLWYDEGEERNRGNFPPRFSGRQFPNYSSELNVNALELEDSALYLCASSPYRGRRIEQFFGPGTRLTVL.

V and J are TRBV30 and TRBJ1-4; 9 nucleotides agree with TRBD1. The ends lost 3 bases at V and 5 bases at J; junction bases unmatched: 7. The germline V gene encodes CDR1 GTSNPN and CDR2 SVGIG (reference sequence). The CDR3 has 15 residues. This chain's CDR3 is CAWSAGTGRNEKLFF. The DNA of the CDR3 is TGTGCCTGGAGCGCCGGGACAGGGCGAAATGAAAAACTGTTTTTT.

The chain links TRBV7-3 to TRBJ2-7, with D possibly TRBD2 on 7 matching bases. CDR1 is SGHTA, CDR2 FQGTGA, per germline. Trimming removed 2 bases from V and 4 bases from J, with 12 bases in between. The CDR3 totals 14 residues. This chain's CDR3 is CASSLGGGSYEQYF. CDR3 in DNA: TGTGCCAGCAGCTTAGGGGGCGGGAGTTACGAGCAGTACTTC.

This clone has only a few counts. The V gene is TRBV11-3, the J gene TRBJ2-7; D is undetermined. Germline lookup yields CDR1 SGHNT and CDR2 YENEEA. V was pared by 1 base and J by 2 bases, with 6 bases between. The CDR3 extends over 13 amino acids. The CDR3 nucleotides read TGTGCCAGCAGCTTAGGCACACCCTACGAGCAGTACTTC. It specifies CASSLGTPYEQYF.

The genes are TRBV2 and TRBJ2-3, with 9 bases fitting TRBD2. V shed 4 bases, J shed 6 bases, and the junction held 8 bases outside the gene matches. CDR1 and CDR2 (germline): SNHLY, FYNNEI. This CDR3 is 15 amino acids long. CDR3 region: CASSGLAGTRDTQYF. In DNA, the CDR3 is TGTGCCAGCAGTGGGCTAGCGGGAACGAGGGATACGCAGTATTTT.

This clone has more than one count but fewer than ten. The CDR3 DNA sequence: TGTGCCAGCCGACAGGGCGGGGAAGAGACCCAGTACTTC. Translating it yields CASRQGGEETQYF. The V gene is TRBV12-3 or TRBV12-4, the J gene TRBJ2-5; tentative D call: TRBD1 (7 bases). This CDR3 is built from 13 residues. Deletions cut 8 bases from V and 3 bases from J, with 13 bases between.

This CDR3 reads CASSLYRQGNSPLHF. CDR3 DNA sequence: TGTGCCAGCAGTTTATATCGACAGGGTAATTCACCCCTCCACTTT. The genes are TRBV27 and TRBJ1-6; 7 bases line up with TRBD1. This CDR3 region has 15 residues. J was trimmed by 6 bases and V by 1 base; bases with no gene match: 3. CDR1 and CDR2 from the germline V gene are MNHEY and SMNVEV (reference sequence).

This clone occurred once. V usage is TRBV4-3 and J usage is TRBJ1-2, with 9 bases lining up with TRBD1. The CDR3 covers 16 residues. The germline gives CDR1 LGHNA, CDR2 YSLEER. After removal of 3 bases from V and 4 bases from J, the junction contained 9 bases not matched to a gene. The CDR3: CASSHNTGGSFYGYTF. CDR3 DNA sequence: TGCGCCAGCAGCCATAATACAGGGGGCTCCTTCTATGGCTACACCTTC.

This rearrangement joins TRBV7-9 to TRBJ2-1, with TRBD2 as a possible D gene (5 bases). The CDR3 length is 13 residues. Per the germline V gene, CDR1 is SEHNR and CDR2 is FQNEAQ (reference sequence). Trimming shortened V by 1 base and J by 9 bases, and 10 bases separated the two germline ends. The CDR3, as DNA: TGTGCCAGCAGCTTAGACGATGCGGGTGAGCAGTTCTTC. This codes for CASSLDDAGEQFF. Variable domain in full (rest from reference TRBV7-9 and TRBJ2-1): DTGVSQNPRHKITKRGQNVTFRCDPISEHNRLYWYRQTLGQGPEFLTYFQNEAQLEKSRLLSDRFSAERPKGSFSTLEIQRTEQGDSAMYLCASSLDDAGEQFFGPGTRLTVL.

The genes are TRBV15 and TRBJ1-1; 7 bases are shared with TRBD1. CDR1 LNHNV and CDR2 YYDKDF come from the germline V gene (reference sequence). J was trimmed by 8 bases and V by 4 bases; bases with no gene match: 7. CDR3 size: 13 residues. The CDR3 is CATSISGTAEAFF. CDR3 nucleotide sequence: TGTGCCACCAGCATATCCGGGACAGCAGAAGCTTTCTTT.

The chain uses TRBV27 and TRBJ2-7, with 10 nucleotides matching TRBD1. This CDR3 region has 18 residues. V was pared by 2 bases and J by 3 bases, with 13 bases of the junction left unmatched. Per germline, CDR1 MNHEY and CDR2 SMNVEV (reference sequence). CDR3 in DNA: TGTGCCAGCAGTTTAACCCCAGACAGGGGGCCCCGAAGCTACGAGCAGTACTTC. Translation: CASSLTPDRGPRSYEQYF.

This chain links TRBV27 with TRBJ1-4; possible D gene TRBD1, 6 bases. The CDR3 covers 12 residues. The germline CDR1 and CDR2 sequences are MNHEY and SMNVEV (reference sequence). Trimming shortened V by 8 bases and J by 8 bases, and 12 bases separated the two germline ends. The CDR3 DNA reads TGTGCCAGCCGCAGGGGAATCGAAAAACTGTTTTTT. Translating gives CASRRGIEKLFF.

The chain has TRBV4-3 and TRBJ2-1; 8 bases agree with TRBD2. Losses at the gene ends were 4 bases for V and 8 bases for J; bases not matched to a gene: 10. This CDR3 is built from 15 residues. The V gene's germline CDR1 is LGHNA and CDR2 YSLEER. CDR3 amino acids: CASSLWREARDEQFF. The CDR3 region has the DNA TGCGCCAGCAGCCTATGGCGGGAGGCCAGAGATGAGCAGTTCTTC.

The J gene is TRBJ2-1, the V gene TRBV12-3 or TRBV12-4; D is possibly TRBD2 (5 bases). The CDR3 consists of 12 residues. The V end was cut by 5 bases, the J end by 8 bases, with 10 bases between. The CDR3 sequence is CASSLPSHEQFF. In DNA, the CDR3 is TGTGCCAGCAGTCTCCCTAGCCATGAGCAGTTCTTC.

The CDR3 is CASSREYNEQFF. Written as DNA, the CDR3 is TGTGCCAGCAGCAGAGAGTACAATGAGCAGTTCTTC. The V call is TRBV7-9, the J call TRBJ2-1; the D is unclear. The germline V gene has CDR1 SEHNR and CDR2 FQNEAQ (reference sequence). Trimming cost V 5 bases and J 4 bases, with 6 bases left between them. The CDR3 sequence is 12 residues long.

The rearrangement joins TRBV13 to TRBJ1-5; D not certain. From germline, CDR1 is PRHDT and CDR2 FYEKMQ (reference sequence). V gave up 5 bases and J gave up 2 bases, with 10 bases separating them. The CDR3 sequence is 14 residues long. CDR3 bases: TGTGCCAGCAGCGACGGCGGCGGCAATCAGCCCCAGCATTTT. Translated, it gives CASSDGGGNQPQHF.

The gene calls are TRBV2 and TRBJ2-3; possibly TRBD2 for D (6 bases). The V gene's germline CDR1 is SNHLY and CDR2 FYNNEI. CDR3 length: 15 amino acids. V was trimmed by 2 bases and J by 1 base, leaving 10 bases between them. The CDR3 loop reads CASSERASGTDTQYF. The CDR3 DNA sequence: TGTGCCAGCAGTGAACGAGCTAGCGGCACAGATACGCAGTATTTT. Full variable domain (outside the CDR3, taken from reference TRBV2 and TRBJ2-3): EPEVTQTPSHQVTQMGQEVILRCVPISNHLYFYWYRQILGQKVEFLVSFYNNEISEKSEIFDDQFSVERPDGSNFTLKIRSTKLEDSAMYFCASSERASGTDTQYFGPGTRLTVL.

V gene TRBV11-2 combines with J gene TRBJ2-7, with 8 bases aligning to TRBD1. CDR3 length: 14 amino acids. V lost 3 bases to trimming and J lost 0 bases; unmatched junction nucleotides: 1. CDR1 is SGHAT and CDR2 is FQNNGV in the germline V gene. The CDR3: CASSFGTGSYEQYF. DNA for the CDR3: TGTGCCAGCAGCTTCGGGACAGGCTCCTACGAGCAGTACTTC.

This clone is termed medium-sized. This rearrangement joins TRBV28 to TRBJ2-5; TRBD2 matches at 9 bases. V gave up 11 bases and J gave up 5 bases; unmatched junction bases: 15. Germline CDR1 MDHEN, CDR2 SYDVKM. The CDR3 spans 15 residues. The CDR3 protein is CASQWGGRAVETQYF. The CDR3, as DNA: TGTGCCTCGCAATGGGGCGGGAGGGCCGTTGAGACCCAGTACTTC. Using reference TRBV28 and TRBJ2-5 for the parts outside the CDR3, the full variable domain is DVKVTQSSRYLVKRTGEKVFLECVQDMDHENMFWYRQDPGLGLRLIYFSYDVKMKEKGDIPEGYSVSREKKERFSLILESASTNQTSMYLCASQWGGRAVETQYFGPGTRLLVL.

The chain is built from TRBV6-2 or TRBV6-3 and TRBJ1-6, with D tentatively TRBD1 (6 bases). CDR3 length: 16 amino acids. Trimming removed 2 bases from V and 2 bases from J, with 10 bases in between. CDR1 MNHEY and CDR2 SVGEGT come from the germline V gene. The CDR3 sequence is CASSYGGAAYNSPLHF. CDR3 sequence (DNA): TGTGCCAGCAGTTACGGGGGGGCCGCCTATAATTCACCCCTCCACTTT.

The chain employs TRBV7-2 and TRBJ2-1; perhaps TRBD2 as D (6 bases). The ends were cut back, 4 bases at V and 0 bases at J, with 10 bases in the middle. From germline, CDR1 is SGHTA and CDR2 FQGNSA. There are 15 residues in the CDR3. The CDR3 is CASSSDGSSYNEQFF. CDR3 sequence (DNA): TGTGCCAGCAGCTCAGACGGGAGCTCCTACAATGAGCAGTTCTTC.

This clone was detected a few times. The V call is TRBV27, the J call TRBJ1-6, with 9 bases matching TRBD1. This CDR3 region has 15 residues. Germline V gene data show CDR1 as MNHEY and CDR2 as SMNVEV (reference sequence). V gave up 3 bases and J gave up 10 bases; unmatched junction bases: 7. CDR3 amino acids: CASSFSGTGMSPLHF. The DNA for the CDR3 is TGTGCCAGCAGTTTCTCCGGGACAGGGATGTCACCCCTCCACTTT.

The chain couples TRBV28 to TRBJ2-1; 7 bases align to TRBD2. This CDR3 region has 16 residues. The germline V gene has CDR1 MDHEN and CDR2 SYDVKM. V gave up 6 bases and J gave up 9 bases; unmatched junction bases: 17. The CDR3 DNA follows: TGTGCCAGCAGCCGGGCTGGCGGGACTACCGCTTTTGAGCAGTTCTTC. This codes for CASSRAGGTTAFEQFF.

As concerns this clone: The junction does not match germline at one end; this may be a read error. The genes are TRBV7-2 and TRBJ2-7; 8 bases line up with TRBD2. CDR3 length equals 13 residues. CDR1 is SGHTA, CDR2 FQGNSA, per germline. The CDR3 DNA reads TGTGCCAGCAGCTTAGTGGGAGGGGGACTAGTCAACTTC. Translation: CASSLVGGGLVNF.

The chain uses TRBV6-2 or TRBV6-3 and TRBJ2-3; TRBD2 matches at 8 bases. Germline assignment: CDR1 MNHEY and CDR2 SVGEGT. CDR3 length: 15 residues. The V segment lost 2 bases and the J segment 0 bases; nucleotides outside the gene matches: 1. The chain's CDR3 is CASSYRGRSTDTQYF. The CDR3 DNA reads TGTGCCAGCAGTTACCGCGGGAGGAGCACAGATACGCAGTATTTT.

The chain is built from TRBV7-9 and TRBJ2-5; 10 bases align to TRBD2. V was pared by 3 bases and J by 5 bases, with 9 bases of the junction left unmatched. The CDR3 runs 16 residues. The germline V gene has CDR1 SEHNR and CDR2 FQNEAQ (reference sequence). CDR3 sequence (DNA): TGTGCCAGCAGCTTTTATCTAACTAGCGGGATGGAGACCCAGTACTTC. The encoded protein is CASSFYLTSGMETQYF. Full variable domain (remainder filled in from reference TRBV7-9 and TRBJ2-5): DTGVSQNPRHKITKRGQNVTFRCDPISEHNRLYWYRQTLGQGPEFLTYFQNEAQLEKSRLLSDRFSAERPKGSFSTLEIQRTEQGDSAMYLCASSFYLTSGMETQYFGPGTRLLVL.

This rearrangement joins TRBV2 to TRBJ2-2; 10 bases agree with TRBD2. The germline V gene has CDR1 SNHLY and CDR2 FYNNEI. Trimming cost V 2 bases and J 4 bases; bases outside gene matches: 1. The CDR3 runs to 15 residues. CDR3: CASSESGRATGELFF. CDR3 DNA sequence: TGTGCCAGCAGTGAAAGCGGGAGGGCCACCGGGGAGCTGTTTTTT. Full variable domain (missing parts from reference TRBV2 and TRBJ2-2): EPEVTQTPSHQVTQMGQEVILRCVPISNHLYFYWYRQILGQKVEFLVSFYNNEISEKSEIFDDQFSVERPDGSNFTLKIRSTKLEDSAMYFCASSESGRATGELFFGEGSRLTVL.

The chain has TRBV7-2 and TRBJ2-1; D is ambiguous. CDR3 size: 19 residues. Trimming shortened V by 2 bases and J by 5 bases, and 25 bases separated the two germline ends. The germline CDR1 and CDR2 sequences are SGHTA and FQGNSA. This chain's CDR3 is CASSLRARVLGLQNNEQFF. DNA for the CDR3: TGTGCCAGCAGCTTACGCGCTCGAGTGCTAGGCCTACAAAACAATGAGCAGTTCTTC.

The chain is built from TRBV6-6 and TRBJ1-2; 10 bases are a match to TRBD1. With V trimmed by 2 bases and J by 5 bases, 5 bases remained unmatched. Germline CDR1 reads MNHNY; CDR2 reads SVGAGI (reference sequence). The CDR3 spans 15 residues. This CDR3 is CASSYPGQGIYGYTF. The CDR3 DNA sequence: TGTGCCAGCAGTTACCCGGGACAGGGGATTTATGGCTACACCTTC.

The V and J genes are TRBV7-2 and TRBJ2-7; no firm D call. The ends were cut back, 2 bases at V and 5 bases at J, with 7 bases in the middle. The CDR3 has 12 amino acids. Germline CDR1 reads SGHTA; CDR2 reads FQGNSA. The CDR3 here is CASSLNRDEQYF. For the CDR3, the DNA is TGTGCCAGCAGCTTAAATCGGGACGAGCAGTACTTC. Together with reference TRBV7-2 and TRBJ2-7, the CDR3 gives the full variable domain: GAGVSQSPSNKVTEKGKDVELRCDPISGHTALYWYRQSLGQGLEFLIYFQGNSAPDKSGLPSDRFSAERTGGSVSTLTIQRTQQEDSAVYLCASSLNRDEQYFGPGTRLTVT.